This T cell receptor (beta chain) derives from a study of T cell repertoires in aging, cancer and after chemotherapy. Study-level information: Over several months to years, re-sampled healthy donor repertoires clearly shared clones.

V was clipped by 5 bases and J by 3 bases; unmatched bases: 7. Germline V CDR1 and CDR2: GTSNPN, SVGIG (reference sequence). CDR3 size: 14 residues. Study findings and constraints: Healthy donors lost TCR diversity with age mainly through richness, cancer patients through richness and evenness.

TCR beta rearrangements were amplified from peripheral blood genomic DNA. A mixed TRB-A/B primer pool amplified rearranged TRB by multiplex touch-down PCR. TCRdb used MiXCR to reprocess the multiplex PCR reads, holding one entry per CDR3 protein. The sample shows some 14,000 distinct CDR3 sequences, about 25% of them seen only once. Ten or more counts support this clonotype. Its cognate antigen is unknown. This receptor was taken from a human donor in good health. The sequenced material came from blood. The V gene is TRBV30, the J gene TRBJ2-3, with 8 bases aligning to TRBD1. This CDR3 reads CAWANQGATDTQYF. DNA for the CDR3: TGTGCCTGGGCGAACCAGGGGGCAACAGATACGCAGTATTTT.